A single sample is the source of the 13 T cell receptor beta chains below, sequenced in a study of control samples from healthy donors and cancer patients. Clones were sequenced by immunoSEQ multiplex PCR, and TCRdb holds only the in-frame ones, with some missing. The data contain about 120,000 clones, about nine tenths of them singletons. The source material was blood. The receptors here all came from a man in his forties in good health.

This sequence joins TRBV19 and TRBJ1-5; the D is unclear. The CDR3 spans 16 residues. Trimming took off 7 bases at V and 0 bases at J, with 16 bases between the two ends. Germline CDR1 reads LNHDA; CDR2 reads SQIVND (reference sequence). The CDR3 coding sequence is TGTGCCAGTAACTCCGAAGGTGCTTATAGCAATCAGCCCCAGCATTTT. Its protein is CASNSEGAYSNQPQHF.

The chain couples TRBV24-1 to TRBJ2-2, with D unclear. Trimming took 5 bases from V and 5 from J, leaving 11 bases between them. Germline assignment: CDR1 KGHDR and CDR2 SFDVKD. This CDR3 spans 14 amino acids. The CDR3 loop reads CATSADPRTGELFF. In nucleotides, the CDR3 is TGTGCCACCAGTGCGGATCCGAGAACCGGGGAGCTGTTTTTT.

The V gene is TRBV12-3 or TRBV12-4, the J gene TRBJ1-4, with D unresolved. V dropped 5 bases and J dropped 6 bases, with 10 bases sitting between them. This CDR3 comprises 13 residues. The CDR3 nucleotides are TGTGCCAGCAGTATCGGCGGCTATGAAAAACTGTTTTTT. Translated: CASSIGGYEKLFF.

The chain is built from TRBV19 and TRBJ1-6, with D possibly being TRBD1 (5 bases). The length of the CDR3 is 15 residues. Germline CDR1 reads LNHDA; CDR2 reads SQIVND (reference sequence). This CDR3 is CASIFRGRNNSPLHF. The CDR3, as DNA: TGTGCTTCGATCTTCCGGGGCCGAAATAATTCACCCCTCCACTTT.

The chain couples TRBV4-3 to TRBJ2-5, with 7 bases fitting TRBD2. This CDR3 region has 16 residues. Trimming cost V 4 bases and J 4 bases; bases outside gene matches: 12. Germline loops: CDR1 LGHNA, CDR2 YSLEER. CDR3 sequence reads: CASSPSSGLLAETQYF. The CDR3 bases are TGCGCCAGCAGCCCGTCCTCGGGACTATTAGCAGAGACCCAGTACTTC.

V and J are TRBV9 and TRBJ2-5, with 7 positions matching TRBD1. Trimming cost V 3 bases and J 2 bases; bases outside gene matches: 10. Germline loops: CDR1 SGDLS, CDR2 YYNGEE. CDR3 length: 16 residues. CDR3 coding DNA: TGTGCCAGCAGCGCAACAGGACAGGTGCCGCAAGAGACCCAGTACTTC. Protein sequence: CASSATGQVPQETQYF.

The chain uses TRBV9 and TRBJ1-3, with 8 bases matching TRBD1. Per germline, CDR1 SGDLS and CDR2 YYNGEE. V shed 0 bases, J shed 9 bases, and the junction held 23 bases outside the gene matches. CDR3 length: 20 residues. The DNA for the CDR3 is TGTGCCAGCAGCGTAGCCGGTGGGAGGGACAGGTTTCGCTCTGGAGGCACCATATATTTT. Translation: CASSVAGGRDRFRSGGTIYF. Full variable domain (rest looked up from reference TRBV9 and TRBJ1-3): DSGVTQTPKHLITATGQRVTLRCSPRSGDLSVYWYQQSLDQGLQFLIQYYNGEERAKGNILERFSAQQFPDLHSELNLSSLELGDSALYFCASSVAGGRDRFRSGGTIYFGEGSWLTVV.

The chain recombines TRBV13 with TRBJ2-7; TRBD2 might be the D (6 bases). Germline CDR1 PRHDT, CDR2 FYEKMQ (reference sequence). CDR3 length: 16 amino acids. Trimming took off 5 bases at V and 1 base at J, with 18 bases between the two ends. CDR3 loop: CASSLRGTGISYEQYF. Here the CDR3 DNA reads TGTGCCAGCAGCCTCCGAGGGACTGGGATTTCCTACGAGCAGTACTTC.

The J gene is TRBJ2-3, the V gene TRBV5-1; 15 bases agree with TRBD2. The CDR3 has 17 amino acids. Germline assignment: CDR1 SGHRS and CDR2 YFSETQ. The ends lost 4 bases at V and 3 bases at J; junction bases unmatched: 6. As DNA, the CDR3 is TGCGCCAGCAGCGCTGGACTAGCGGGGGGGCAGACAGATACGCAGTATTTT. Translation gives CASSAGLAGGQTDTQYF.

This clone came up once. The CDR3 sequence: CASSRTDRVGTF. The CDR3 DNA sequence: TGTGCCAGCAGTCGGACCGACCGGGTGGGCACCTTC. The rearrangement links TRBV2 to TRBJ1-2; D is unclear. Germline lookup yields CDR1 SNHLY and CDR2 FYNNEI. CDR3 length equals 12 residues. V gave up 5 bases and J gave up 13 bases, with 17 bases separating them. Full variable domain (missing parts from reference TRBV2 and TRBJ1-2): EPEVTQTPSHQVTQMGQEVILRCVPISNHLYFYWYRQILGQKVEFLVSFYNNEISEKSEIFDDQFSVERPDGSNFTLKIRSTKLEDSAMYFCASSRTDRVGTFGSGTRLTVV.

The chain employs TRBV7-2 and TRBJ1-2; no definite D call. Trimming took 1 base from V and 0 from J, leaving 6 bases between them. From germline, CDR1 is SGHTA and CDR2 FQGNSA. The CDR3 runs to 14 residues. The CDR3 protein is CASSLGSANYGYTF. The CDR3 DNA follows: TGTGCCAGCAGCTTAGGTTCAGCTAACTATGGCTACACCTTC. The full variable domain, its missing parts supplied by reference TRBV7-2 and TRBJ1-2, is GAGVSQSPSNKVTEKGKDVELRCDPISGHTALYWYRQSLGQGLEFLIYFQGNSAPDKSGLPSDRFSAERTGGSVSTLTIQRTQQEDSAVYLCASSLGSANYGYTFGSGTRLTVV.

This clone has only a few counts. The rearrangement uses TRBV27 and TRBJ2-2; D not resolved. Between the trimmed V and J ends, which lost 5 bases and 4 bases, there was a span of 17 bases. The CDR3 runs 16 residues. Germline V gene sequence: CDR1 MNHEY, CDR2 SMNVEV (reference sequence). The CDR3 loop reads CASSPSGPKITGELFF. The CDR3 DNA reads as TGTGCCAGCAGTCCCTCTGGGCCGAAAATCACCGGGGAGCTGTTTTTT.

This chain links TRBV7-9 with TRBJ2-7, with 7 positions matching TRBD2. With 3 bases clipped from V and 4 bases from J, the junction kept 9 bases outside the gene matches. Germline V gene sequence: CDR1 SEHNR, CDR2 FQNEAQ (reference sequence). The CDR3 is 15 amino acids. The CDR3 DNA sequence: TGTGCCAGCAGCTTCGACACGGGGGGATGGTACGAGCAGTACTTC. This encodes CASSFDTGGWYEQYF. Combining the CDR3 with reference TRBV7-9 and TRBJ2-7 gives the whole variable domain DTGVSQNPRHKITKRGQNVTFRCDPISEHNRLYWYRQTLGQGPEFLTYFQNEAQLEKSRLLSDRFSAERPKGSFSTLEIQRTEQGDSAMYLCASSFDTGGWYEQYFGPGTRLTVT.